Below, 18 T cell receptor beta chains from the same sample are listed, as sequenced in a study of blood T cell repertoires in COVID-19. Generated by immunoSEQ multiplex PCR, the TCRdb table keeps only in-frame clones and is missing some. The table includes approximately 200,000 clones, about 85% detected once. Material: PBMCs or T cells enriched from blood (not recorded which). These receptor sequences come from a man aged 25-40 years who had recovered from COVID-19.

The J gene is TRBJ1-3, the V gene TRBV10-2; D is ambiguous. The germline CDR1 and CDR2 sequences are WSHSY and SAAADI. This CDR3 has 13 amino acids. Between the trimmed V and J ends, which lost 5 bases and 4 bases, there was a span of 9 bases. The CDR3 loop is CASSSSQGNTIYF. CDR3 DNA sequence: TGCGCCAGCAGTAGTTCTCAGGGAAACACCATATATTTT.

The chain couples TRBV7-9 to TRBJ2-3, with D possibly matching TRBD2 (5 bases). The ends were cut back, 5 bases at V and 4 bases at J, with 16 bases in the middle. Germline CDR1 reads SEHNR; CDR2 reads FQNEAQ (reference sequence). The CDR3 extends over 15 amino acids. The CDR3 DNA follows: TGTGCCAGCAGCCCACACAAGGACGGGGCAGATACGCAGTATTTT. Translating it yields CASSPHKDGADTQYF.

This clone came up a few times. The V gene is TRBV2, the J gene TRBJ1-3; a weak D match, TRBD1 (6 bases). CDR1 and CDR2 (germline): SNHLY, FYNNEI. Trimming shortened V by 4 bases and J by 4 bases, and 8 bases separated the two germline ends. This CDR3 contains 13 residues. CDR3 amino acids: CASSAQGGNTIYF. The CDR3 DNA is TGTGCCAGCAGTGCGCAGGGGGGAAACACCATATATTTT.

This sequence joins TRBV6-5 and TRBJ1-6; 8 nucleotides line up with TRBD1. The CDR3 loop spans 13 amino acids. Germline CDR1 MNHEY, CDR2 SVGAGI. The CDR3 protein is CVARRDRNSPLHF. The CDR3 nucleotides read TGTGTCGCTCGCCGGGACAGGAATTCACCCCTCCACTTT.

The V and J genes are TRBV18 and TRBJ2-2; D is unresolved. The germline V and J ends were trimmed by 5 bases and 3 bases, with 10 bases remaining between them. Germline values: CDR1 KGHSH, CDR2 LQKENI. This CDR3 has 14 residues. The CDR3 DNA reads TGTGCCAGCTCATTAGTCGGGTACACCGGGGAGCTGTTTTTT. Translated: CASSLVGYTGELFF.

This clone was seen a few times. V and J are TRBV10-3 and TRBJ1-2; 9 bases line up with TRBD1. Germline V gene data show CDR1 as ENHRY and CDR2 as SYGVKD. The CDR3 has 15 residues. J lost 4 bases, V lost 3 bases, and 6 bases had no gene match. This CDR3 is CAISDEVTGGYGYTF. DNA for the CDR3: TGTGCCATCAGTGATGAGGTGACAGGGGGCTATGGCTACACCTTC.

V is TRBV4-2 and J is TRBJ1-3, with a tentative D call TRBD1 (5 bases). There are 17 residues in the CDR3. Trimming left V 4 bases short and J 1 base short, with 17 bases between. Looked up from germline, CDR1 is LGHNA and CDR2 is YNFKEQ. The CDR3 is CASSRRTLDTSGNTIYF. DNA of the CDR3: TGTGCCAGCAGCCGAAGGACACTCGATACTTCTGGAAACACCATATATTTT.

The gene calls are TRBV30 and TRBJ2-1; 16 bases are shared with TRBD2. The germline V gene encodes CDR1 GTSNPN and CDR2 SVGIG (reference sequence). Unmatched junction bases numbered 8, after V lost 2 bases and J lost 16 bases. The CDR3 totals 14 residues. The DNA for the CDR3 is TGTGCCTGGAGTCCCGGGACTAGCGGGAGGGCTCTTTTCTTC. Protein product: CAWSPGTSGRALFF. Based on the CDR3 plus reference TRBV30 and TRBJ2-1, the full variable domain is SQTIHQWPATLVQPVGSPLSLECTVEGTSNPNLYWYRQAAGRGLQLLFYSVGIGQISSEVPQNLSASRPQDRQFILSSKKLLLSDSGFYLCAWSPGTSGRALFFGPGTRLTVL.

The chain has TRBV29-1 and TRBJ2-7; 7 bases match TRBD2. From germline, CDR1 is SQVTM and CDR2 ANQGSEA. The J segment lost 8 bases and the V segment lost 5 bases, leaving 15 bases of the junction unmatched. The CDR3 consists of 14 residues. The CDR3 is CSVRTRPSEGQQYF. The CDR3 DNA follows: TGCAGCGTTCGGACTAGACCCTCGGAGGGCCAGCAGTACTTC.

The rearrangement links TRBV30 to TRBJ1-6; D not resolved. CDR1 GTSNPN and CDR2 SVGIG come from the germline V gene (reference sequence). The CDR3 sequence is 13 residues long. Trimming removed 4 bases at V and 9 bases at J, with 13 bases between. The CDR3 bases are TGTGCCTGGACCTCCAGGATAACTTCACCCCTCCACTTT. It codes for CAWTSRITSPLHF. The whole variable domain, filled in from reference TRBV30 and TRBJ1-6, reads SQTIHQWPATLVQPVGSPLSLECTVEGTSNPNLYWYRQAAGRGLQLLFYSVGIGQISSEVPQNLSASRPQDRQFILSSKKLLLSDSGFYLCAWTSRITSPLHFGNGTRLTVT.

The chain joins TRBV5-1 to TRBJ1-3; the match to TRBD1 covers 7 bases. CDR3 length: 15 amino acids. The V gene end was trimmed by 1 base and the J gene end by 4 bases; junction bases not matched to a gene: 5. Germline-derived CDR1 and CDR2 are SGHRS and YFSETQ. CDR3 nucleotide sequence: TGCGCCAGCAGCTTGTTCGGGACAGAGGGAAACACCATATATTTT. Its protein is CASSLFGTEGNTIYF.

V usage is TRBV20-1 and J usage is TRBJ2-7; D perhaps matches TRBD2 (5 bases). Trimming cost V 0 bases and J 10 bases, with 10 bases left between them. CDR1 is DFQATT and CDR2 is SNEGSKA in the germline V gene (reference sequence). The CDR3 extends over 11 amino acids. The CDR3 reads CSARDRAAQYF. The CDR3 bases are TGCAGTGCTAGAGATAGAGCGGCCCAGTACTTC.

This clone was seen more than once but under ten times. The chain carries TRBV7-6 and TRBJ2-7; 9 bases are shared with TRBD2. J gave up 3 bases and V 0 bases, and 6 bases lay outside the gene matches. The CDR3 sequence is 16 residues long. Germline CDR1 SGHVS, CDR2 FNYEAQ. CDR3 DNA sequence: TGTGCCAGCAGCTTAGCGTTAATAGCGGGGGTCTACGAGCAGTACTTC. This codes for CASSLALIAGVYEQYF.

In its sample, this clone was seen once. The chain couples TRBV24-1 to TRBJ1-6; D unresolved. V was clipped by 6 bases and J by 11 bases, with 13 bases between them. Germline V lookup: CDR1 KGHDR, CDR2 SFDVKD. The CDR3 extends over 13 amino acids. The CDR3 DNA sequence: TGTGCCACCAGTCCCGGGCACGGGGCACCCCTCCACTTT. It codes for CATSPGHGAPLHF.

CDR3 in amino acids: CASSYATGLNQPQHF. In nucleotides, the CDR3 is TGTGCCAGCAGTTACGCGACAGGGCTCAATCAGCCCCAGCATTTT. The rearrangement joins TRBV6-2 or TRBV6-3 to TRBJ1-5, with 7 bases fitting TRBD1. From germline, CDR1 is MNHEY and CDR2 SVGEGT. V shed 2 bases, J shed 3 bases, and the junction held 4 bases outside the gene matches. The CDR3 has 15 amino acids.

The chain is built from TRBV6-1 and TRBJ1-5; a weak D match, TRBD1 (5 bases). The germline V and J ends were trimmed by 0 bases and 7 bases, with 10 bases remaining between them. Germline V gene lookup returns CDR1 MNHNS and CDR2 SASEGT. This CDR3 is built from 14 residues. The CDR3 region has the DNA TGTGCCAGCAGTGAAGCACAGGTCGGACAGCCCCAGCATTTT. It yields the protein CASSEAQVGQPQHF.

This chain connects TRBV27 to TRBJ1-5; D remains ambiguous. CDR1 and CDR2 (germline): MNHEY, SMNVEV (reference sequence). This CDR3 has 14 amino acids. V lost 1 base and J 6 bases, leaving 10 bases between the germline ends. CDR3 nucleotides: TGTGCCAGCAGTTTATACGGGGTAGGTCAGCCCCAGCATTTT. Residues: CASSLYGVGQPQHF.

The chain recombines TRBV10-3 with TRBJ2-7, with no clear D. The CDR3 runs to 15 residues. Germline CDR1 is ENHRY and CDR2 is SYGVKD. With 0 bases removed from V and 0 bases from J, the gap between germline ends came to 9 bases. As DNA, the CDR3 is TGTGCCATCAGTGAGTCGATTGGGCACTCCTACGAGCAGTACTTC. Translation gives CAISESIGHSYEQYF.